This paragraph reports one TCR beta chain. Its recognized antigen is unknown. No much larger clone is present one base from it, and per-base qualities are unavailable. TCRbeta CDR3 regions were amplified from genomic DNA using the immunoSEQ Assay, a bias-controlled multiplex PCR. The source study handled its data this way. Nucleated cell counts per sample were estimated from amplification of reference gene primers within the assay. Sequence reads were collapsed and filtered to measure the absolute abundance of every unique TCRbeta CDR3 rearrangement. Productive Simpson clonality was computed per sample as the square root of Simpson's diversity index over productive rearrangements. TCRdb retrieved this table from immuneACCESS and kept in-frame rearrangements only. Not all clones are present; in checked studies, unresolved V genes account for under half, and no reason is known for the remainder. For V, J and clone size, that table is used; D and trimming come from the DNA. The sample has 120,000 or so clones on record, roughly 90% of them singletons. Clones ranked in the top ten supply over 1% of the sample.

This record belongs to a study of blood T cell repertoires in COVID-19 (TCRdb year 2020). Regarding the study in general: Collaborator samples came from the United States, Italy and Spain and covered acute and convalescent phases of COVID-19. The material from the prospective study consisted of cDNA or gDNA derived from T cells, B-cell-depleted T cells, or PBMCs. Subjects who had been exposed to COVID-19, were actively infected with it, or had recovered from it provided the deeply sampled blood TCRbeta repertoires that made up the dataset. The repertoires were released in a freely available public database intended as a resource for research on the immune response to SARS-CoV-2. The samples were drawn from two sources: the first 160 participants of the ongoing ImmuneRACE study, and 950 to 1,500 subjects contributed by 6 global collaborators. Nearly every sample came with metadata listing a de-identified subject ID, COVID-19 status, age in years and sex. Where available, HLA class I and class II types were obtained from metadata supplied by the sample provider rather than from assay-based typing.

From its cysteine to its phenylalanine, the CDR3 spans 15 amino acids. Just the 45-base CDR3 DNA is kept, in frame starting at base 1. The V end loses 5 bases and the J end loses 0 bases, and a stretch of 13 bases separates them. CDR1 and CDR2 were assigned from the germline V gene (reference sequence) as SEHNR and FQNEAQ. Overall study outcomes, separate from this receptor: The quantity of clinical and demographic metadata differed by source and by participant and was supplied without curation.

The collaborating institutions used their own protocols to collect whole blood in K2EDTA tubes. For TCRbeta analysis, collaborators shipped samples as frozen whole blood, isolated PBMCs, or DNA extracted from either of those sample types. Here the chain combines TRBV7-9 and TRBJ1-2; the D gene assignment is ambiguous. The material sequenced was peripheral blood. The source of this sequence is a woman aged 80 or over with acute or convalescent COVID-19. The sequenced DNA: TGTGCCAGCAGCAAAGCGGCAGGAACTAACTATGGCTACACCTTC. Its protein is CASSKAAGTNYGYTF. The full variable domain, with segments outside the CDR3 supplied by the reference TRBV7-9 and TRBJ1-2 proteins, appears as DTGVSQNPRHKITKRGQNVTFRCDPISEHNRLYWYRQTLGQGPEFLTYFQNEAQLEKSRLLSDRFSAERPKGSFSTLEIQRTEQGDSAMYLCASSKAAGTNYGYTFGSGTRLTVV.